The TCR beta chain described here comes from a study of cytomegalovirus exposure and HLA in healthy donors. Study-level results: Some TCR beta chains (roughly 160 of them) were listed as cytomegalovirus-associated. V- and J-gene trimming of TCR beta was linked (in a later analysis) to a missense DCLRE1C variant. It emerged from a later analysis that several of the most significant clusters appeared to be linked to common viral pathogens.

This CDR3 has 14 amino acids. Losses at the gene ends were 4 bases for V and 2 bases for J; bases not matched to a gene: 5. The V gene's germline CDR1 is LNHDA and CDR2 SQIVND (reference sequence). As for this clone: The target antigen is unknown. The sample contains more than one DNA sequence encoding this CDR3.

PCR involved 60 Vbeta and 13 Jbeta primers. Produced via immunoSEQ multiplex PCR; TCRdb's table is partial and in-frame only. The table lists about 230,000 clones, roughly 91% of them singletons, with roughly 1% in the top ten. The chain recombines TRBV19 with TRBJ2-7, with 7 nucleotides matching TRBD1. This clonotype originated in a woman aged 18-29 years in good health and CMV-seronegative. What was sequenced was PBMCs. The CDR3 DNA follows: TGTGCCAGTAGTAGCCGGGACAGAGCCTACGAGCAGTACTTC. Residues: CASSSRDRAYEQYF.